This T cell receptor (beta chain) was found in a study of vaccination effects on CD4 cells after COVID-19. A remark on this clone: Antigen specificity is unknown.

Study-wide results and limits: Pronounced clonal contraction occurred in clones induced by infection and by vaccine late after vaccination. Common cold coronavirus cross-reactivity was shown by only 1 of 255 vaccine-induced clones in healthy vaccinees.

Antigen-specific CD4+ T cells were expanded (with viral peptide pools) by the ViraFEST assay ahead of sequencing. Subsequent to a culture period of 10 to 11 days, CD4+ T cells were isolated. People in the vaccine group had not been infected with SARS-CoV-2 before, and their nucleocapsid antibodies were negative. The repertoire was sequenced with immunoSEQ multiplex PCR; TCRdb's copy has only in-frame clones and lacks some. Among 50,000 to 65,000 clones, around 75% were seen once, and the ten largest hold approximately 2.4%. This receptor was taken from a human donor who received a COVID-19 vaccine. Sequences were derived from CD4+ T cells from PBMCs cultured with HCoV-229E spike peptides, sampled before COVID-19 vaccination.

In DNA, the CDR3 is TGTGCCAGCTCACCACGGGCACAGGGGGCTGGCTACACCTTC. Its protein is CASSPRAQGAGYTF. This chain joins TRBV18 and TRBJ1-2; TRBD1 aligns across 9 bases. The CDR3 has 14 amino acids. Germline V lookup: CDR1 KGHSH, CDR2 LQKENI. The J segment lost 7 bases and the V segment lost 1 base, leaving 4 bases of the junction unmatched.